Listed below are T cell receptor beta chains from one sample, sequenced in a study of CD8 T cells in Susac syndrome. TCRdb reprocessed the immunoSEQ multiplex PCR reads with MiXCR, giving one entry per CDR3 protein. The sample consists of roughly 300,000 distinct CDR3 sequences, 70% to 90% of them appearing once. The sequenced sample consisted of CD8+ T cells from PBMCs. The origin of the receptors is a human donor with multiple sclerosis. Each CDR3 is given with its conserved first and last residue. The order of the fields is J gene, D gene, clone size, V gene, CDR3 DNA, CDR3 protein. D genes are given only for firm matches. Clone size is stated in some rows and not others, as once, few, many or a class when expanded.

J: TRBJ2-1
D: -
size: -
V: TRBV2
DNA: TGTGCCAGCAGTGAAGGGAAGCAGTTCTTC
CDR3: CASSEGKQFF

J: TRBJ2-3
D: TRBD2
size: -
V: TRBV6-1
DNA: TGTGCCAGCAGTCAAACAGAGGTGAAAGCGGGAGGGCCTGATACGCAGTATTTT
CDR3: CASSQTEVKAGGPDTQYF

J: TRBJ2-1
D: -
size: -
V: TRBV12-5
DNA: TGTGCTAGTGGGGGCCCCGGACTAATCGATGAGCAGTTCTTC
CDR3: CASGGPGLIDEQFF

J: TRBJ2-3
D: -
size: -
V: TRBV10-3
DNA: TGTGCCATCAGTGTTGCAGATCAAGGAGAAGTCACCACAGATACGCAGTATTTT
CDR3: CAISVADQGEVTTDTQYF

J: TRBJ2-7
D: TRBD2
size: -
V: TRBV15
DNA: TGTGCCACCAGCACTACCCCACTAGCGGAGGCCTACGAGCAGTACTTC
CDR3: CATSTTPLAEAYEQYF

J: TRBJ2-7
D: TRBD2
size: few
V: TRBV27
DNA: TGTGCCAGCAGTCTAGCTAGCGGGAGTGGTCTCGAGCAGTACTTC
CDR3: CASSLASGSGLEQYF

J: TRBJ2-1
D: TRBD2
size: -
V: TRBV9
DNA: TGTGCCAGCAGCACCGGGACTAGCTACCCGACCCCCTACAATGAGCAGTTCTTC
CDR3: CASSTGTSYPTPYNEQFF

J: TRBJ1-4
D: -
size: -
V: TRBV27
DNA: TGTGCCAGCAGTTTAAGGAGGATTAATGAAAAACTGTTTTTT
CDR3: CASSLRRINEKLFF

J: TRBJ2-3
D: -
size: -
V: TRBV24-1
DNA: TGTGCCACCAGTGGCCCAGAGGAAGATACGCAGTATTTT
CDR3: CATSGPEEDTQYF

J: TRBJ2-1
D: TRBD2
size: once
V: TRBV7-7
DNA: TGTGCTAGCAGCTTAGGTTGGGCGGGAGCCAATGAGCAGTTCTTC
CDR3: CASSLGWAGANEQFF

J: TRBJ2-1
D: -
size: once
V: TRBV28
DNA: TGTGCCAACACTACAACCCAGCGGACTAACTCATACAATGAGCAGTTCTTC
CDR3: CANTTTQRTNSYNEQFF

J: TRBJ1-4
D: -
size: -
V: TRBV12-3/TRBV12-4
DNA: TGTGCCAGCAGTAGGGGCCGGGCTATTAATGAAAAACTGTTTTTT
CDR3: CASSRGRAINEKLFF

J: TRBJ2-7
D: -
size: -
V: TRBV7-3
DNA: TGTGCCAGCAGCTTAGTCGGTCCCAGGGTGGTGGACGAGCAGTACTTC
CDR3: CASSLVGPRVVDEQYF

J: TRBJ1-1
D: -
size: -
V: TRBV6-1
DNA: TGTGCCAGCAGCCCCCAGGGCGGGAACACTGAAGCTTTCTTT
CDR3: CASSPQGGNTEAFF

J: TRBJ1-1
D: -
size: -
V: TRBV5-8
DNA: TGTGCCAGCAGCTTGGCCCATATCGGACTGGGAAGAAACACTGGAGCTTTCTTT
CDR3: CASSLAHIGLGRNTGAFF

J: TRBJ2-7
D: TRBD2
size: -
V: TRBV7-8
DNA: TGTGCCAGCAGCGCGCTAGCGGGAGACTACGAGCAGTACTTC
CDR3: CASSALAGDYEQYF

J: TRBJ2-1
D: TRBD2
size: -
V: TRBV15
DNA: TGTGCCACCGGAGGCGGGAGGGCCAATGAGCAGTTCTTC
CDR3: CATGGGRANEQFF

J: TRBJ2-1
D: -
size: -
V: TRBV3-1
DNA: TGTGCCAGCAGCCAAGAGTCAGTCCCGTTCTTC
CDR3: CASSQESVPFF

J: TRBJ2-1
D: TRBD2
size: -
V: TRBV19
DNA: TGTGCCAGTAGTATTCAGTCCAGCGGGGGTGACAATGAGCAGTTCTTC
CDR3: CASSIQSSGGDNEQFF

J: TRBJ2-5
D: TRBD1
size: -
V: TRBV7-9
DNA: TGTGCCAGCAGCCAAGACAGGGGAGGCCCAAGGGACCAGTACTTC
CDR3: CASSQDRGGPRDQYF

J: TRBJ1-1
D: -
size: few
V: TRBV27
DNA: TGTGCCAGCAGTTCACCGGGACAGAACACTGAAGCTTTCTTT
CDR3: CASSSPGQNTEAFF

J: TRBJ2-3
D: -
size: -
V: TRBV7-3
DNA: TGTGCCAGCAGCCCTGACGCCGGTTCTAGCACAGATACGCAGTATTTT
CDR3: CASSPDAGSSTDTQYF

J: TRBJ2-7
D: TRBD2
size: -
V: TRBV27
DNA: TGTGCCAGCAGTTCCCCACTAGCGGGAGGCGATGGGCAGTACTTC
CDR3: CASSSPLAGGDGQYF

J: TRBJ2-3
D: TRBD2
size: once
V: TRBV15
DNA: TGTGCCACCAGCAGACCCCATCGACTAGCGGGAGGGCCCGGGCCAGATACGCAGTATTTT
CDR3: CATSRPHRLAGGPGPDTQYF

J: TRBJ2-2
D: -
size: -
V: TRBV12-5
DNA: TGTGCTAGTGGTTGGCTTCCGGGGGGCGCTGGCACCGGGGAGCTGTTTTTT
CDR3: CASGWLPGGAGTGELFF

J: TRBJ1-2
D: -
size: -
V: TRBV5-6
DNA: TGTGCCAGCAGCTCTGGTCAGGGCGCCGGCGATGGCTACACCTTC
CDR3: CASSSGQGAGDGYTF

J: TRBJ2-5
D: -
size: -
V: TRBV27
DNA: TGTACCAGCATGGGGGGCCGGGAGACCCAGTACTTC
CDR3: CTSMGGRETQYF

J: TRBJ2-7
D: -
size: few
V: TRBV7-9
DNA: TGTGCCAGCAGCCAACCTCAGCAGGACGAGCAGTACTTC
CDR3: CASSQPQQDEQYF

J: TRBJ2-7
D: TRBD2
size: once
V: TRBV20-1
DNA: TGCAGTGCTAGAAGTTCGGGTGATCGACTAGCGGGCGAGCAGTACTTC
CDR3: CSARSSGDRLAGEQYF

J: TRBJ1-4
D: TRBD1
size: -
V: TRBV12-3/TRBV12-4
DNA: TGTGCCAGCAGGGAACAGGGGGCTTATGAAAAACTGTTTTTT
CDR3: CASREQGAYEKLFF

J: TRBJ2-4
D: TRBD1
size: -
V: TRBV5-1
DNA: TGCGCCAGCAGCCAAAACCGGGACAGGGGTGACATTCAGTACTTC
CDR3: CASSQNRDRGDIQYF

J: TRBJ2-1
D: TRBD2
size: -
V: TRBV5-4
DNA: TGTGCCAGCAGCTTTGAGCGGGGGAGCTCCTACAATGAGCAGTTCTTC
CDR3: CASSFERGSSYNEQFF

J: TRBJ2-5
D: -
size: -
V: TRBV27
DNA: TGTGCCAGCAGTCCCATCCGACAGGTAGAAGAGACCCAGTACTTC
CDR3: CASSPIRQVEETQYF

J: TRBJ2-7
D: TRBD1
size: -
V: TRBV5-1
DNA: TGCGCCAGCAGCTCCCGACAGGGGAGCAACGAGCAGTACTTC
CDR3: CASSSRQGSNEQYF

J: TRBJ2-7
D: TRBD2
size: -
V: TRBV28
DNA: TGTGCCAGCAGTCCGGGGACTAGCCCGATCTACGAGCAGTACTTC
CDR3: CASSPGTSPIYEQYF

J: TRBJ2-7
D: TRBD1
size: -
V: TRBV27
DNA: TGTGCCAGCAGTTTATTACCGGGACAGGGAGTTTACGAGCAGTACTTC
CDR3: CASSLLPGQGVYEQYF

J: TRBJ1-1
D: -
size: -
V: TRBV19
DNA: TGTGCCAGTAGTATCTTCGCGGGGGCCAGGAACACTGAAGCTTTCTTT
CDR3: CASSIFAGARNTEAFF

J: TRBJ1-5
D: -
size: -
V: TRBV19
DNA: TGTGCCAGTAGTATCGGGACACAGCCTAGCAATCAGCCCCAGCATTTT
CDR3: CASSIGTQPSNQPQHF

J: TRBJ2-7
D: TRBD1
size: -
V: TRBV27
DNA: TGTGCCAGCACCATTATTGACAGGGGGCCTTACTACGAGCAGTACTTC
CDR3: CASTIIDRGPYYEQYF

J: TRBJ2-2
D: -
size: -
V: TRBV25-1
DNA: TGTGCCAGCATAGGGACCCCCGGGGAGCTGTTTTTT
CDR3: CASIGTPGELFF

J: TRBJ2-2
D: -
size: once
V: TRBV7-2
DNA: TGTGCCAGCAGCTTAGTCCCCAGTAGCGACGGGGAGCTGTTTTTT
CDR3: CASSLVPSSDGELFF

J: TRBJ2-7
D: -
size: -
V: TRBV7-9
DNA: TGTGCCAGCAGCCGCGGTTGGGAGCAGTACTTC
CDR3: CASSRGWEQYF

J: TRBJ1-2
D: TRBD1
size: -
V: TRBV7-9
DNA: TGTGCCAGCACCATCGCGGGACAGGGGGCTAACTATGGCTACACCTTC
CDR3: CASTIAGQGANYGYTF

J: TRBJ2-7
D: -
size: -
V: TRBV11-1
DNA: TGTGCCAGCAGCACACACCCAGGGCAGGATCCCTACGAGCAGTACTTC
CDR3: CASSTHPGQDPYEQYF

J: TRBJ2-5
D: TRBD1
size: -
V: TRBV25-1
DNA: TGTGCCAGCAGTGGTGGACAGGGTAGAGAGACCCAGTACTTC
CDR3: CASSGGQGRETQYF

J: TRBJ1-6
D: -
size: -
V: TRBV14
DNA: TGTGCCAGCAGCCAAGTTTCGCCGTCCTCACCCCTCCACTTT
CDR3: CASSQVSPSSPLHF

J: TRBJ2-1
D: -
size: once
V: TRBV27
DNA: TGTGCCAGCAGTGGGTGCAATGAGCAGTTCTTC
CDR3: CASSGCNEQFF

J: TRBJ2-7
D: TRBD2
size: -
V: TRBV12-3/TRBV12-4
DNA: TGTGCCAGCAGCTTAGCGGGAGCCGGTAACGAGCAGTACTTC
CDR3: CASSLAGAGNEQYF

J: TRBJ2-1
D: -
size: -
V: TRBV28
DNA: TGTGCCAGCAGTTTAACCCCTTCATCCAGGGGCGAGGTCAATGAGCAGTTCTTC
CDR3: CASSLTPSSRGEVNEQFF

J: TRBJ2-2
D: TRBD1
size: -
V: TRBV3-1
DNA: TGTGCCAGCAGCCCGGACAGGGGCCGGGAGCTGTTTTTT
CDR3: CASSPDRGRELFF

J: TRBJ1-1
D: -
size: -
V: TRBV6-6
DNA: TGTGCCAGCAGTTACTCCGGAGGGACTACTGAAGCTTTCTTT
CDR3: CASSYSGGTTEAFF

J: TRBJ2-1
D: -
size: -
V: TRBV14
DNA: TGTGCCAGCAGCCAAGACCGCCGGTCGAATGAGCAGTTCTTC
CDR3: CASSQDRRSNEQFF

J: TRBJ1-5
D: TRBD1
size: -
V: TRBV25-1
DNA: TGTGCCAGCAGTGGCGATGACAGGGACTCTTATAGCAATCAGCCCCAGCATTTT
CDR3: CASSGDDRDSYSNQPQHF